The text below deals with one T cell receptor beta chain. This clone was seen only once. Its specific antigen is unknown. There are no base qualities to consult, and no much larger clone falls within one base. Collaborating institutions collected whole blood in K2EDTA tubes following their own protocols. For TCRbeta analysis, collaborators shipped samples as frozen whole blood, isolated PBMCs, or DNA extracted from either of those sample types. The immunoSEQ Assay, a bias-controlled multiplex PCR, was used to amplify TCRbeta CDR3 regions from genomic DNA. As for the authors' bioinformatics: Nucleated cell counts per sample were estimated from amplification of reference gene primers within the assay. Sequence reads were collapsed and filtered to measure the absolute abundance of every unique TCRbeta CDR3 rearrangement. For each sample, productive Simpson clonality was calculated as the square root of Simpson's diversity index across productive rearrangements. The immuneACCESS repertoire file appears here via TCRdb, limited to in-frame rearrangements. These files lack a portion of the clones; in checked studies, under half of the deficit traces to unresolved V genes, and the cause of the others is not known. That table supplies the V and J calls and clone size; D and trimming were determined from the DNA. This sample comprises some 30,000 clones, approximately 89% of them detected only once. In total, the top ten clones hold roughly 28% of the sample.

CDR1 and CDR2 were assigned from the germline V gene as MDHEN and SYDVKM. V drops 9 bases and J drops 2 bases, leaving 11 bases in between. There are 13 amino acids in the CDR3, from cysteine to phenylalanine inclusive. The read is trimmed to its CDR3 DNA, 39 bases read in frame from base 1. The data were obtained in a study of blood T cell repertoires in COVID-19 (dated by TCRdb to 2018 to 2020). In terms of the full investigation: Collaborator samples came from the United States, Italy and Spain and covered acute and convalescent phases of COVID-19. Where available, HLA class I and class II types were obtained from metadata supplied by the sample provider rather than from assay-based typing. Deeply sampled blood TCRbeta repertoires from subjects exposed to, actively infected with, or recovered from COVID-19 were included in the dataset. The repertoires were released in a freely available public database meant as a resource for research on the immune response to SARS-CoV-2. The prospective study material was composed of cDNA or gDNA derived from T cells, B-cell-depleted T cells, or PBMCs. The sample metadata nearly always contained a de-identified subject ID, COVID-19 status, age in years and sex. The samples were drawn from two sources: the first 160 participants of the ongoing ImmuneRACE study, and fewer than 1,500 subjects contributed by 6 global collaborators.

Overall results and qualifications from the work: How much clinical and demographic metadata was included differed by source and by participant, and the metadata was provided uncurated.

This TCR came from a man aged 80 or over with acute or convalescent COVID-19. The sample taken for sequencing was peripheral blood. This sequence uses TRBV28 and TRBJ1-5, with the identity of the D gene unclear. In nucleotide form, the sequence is TGTGCCAGTAGGCGGATACGCAATCAGCCCCAGCATTTT. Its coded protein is CASRRIRNQPQHF.